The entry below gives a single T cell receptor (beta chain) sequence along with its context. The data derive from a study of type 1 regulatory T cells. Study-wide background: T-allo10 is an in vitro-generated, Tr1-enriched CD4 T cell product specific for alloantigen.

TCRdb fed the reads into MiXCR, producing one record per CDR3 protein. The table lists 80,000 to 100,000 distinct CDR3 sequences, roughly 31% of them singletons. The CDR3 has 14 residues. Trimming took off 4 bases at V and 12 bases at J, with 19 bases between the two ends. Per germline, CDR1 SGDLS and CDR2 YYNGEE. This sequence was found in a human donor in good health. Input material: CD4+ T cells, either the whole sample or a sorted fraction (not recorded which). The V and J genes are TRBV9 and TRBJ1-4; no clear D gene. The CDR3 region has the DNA TGTGCCAGCAGCCCAGGTGGACGGCGGCCAGAACTGTTTTTT. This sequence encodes CASSPGGRRPELFF.